The 10 T cell receptor beta chains listed next were all sequenced from one sample in a study of T-cell reconstitution after alpha-beta-depleted transplantation in children. Unique molecular identifiers were incorporated when the TCRbeta library was constructed. TCRdb processed the PCR reads anew with MiXCR; each CDR3 protein has one entry. The table lists under 350,000 distinct CDR3 sequences, more than 8% of them singletons. The sequences come from PBMCs from the stem cell graft donor, collected from the stem cell graft. Source of these receptors: a human donor who donated a stem cell graft to a child with SCID.

In this sample, this clonotype turned up a few times. The gene calls are TRBV29-1 and TRBJ1-6, with TRBD1 as a possible D gene (5 bases). The germline CDR1 and CDR2 sequences are SQVTM and ANQGSEA. The CDR3 contains 12 residues. The V end lost 7 bases, the J end lost 5 bases, and 9 bases lay between the germline ends. The DNA of the CDR3 is TGCAGCGCCGGGACGGATAATTCACCCCTCCACTTT. It encodes CSAGTDNSPLHF.

This clonotype came up a few times. The chain employs TRBV7-2 and TRBJ1-4; D is unclear. Germline V gives CDR1 SGHTA, CDR2 FQGNSA. There are 14 residues in the CDR3. With 0 bases removed from V and 0 bases from J, the gap between germline ends came to 2 bases. The chain's CDR3 is CASSLAATNEKLFF. The CDR3 DNA reads as TGTGCCAGCAGCTTAGCCGCAACTAATGAAAAACTGTTTTTT.

The chain employs TRBV6-5 and TRBJ2-5; a weak D match, TRBD2 (5 bases). Looked up from germline, CDR1 is MNHEY and CDR2 is SVGAGI. V lost 6 bases, J lost 7 bases, and 12 bases lay in between. This CDR3 region has 12 residues. As DNA, the CDR3 is TGTGCCAGCAGCCTCCGGGATGGGACCCAGTACTTC. This sequence encodes CASSLRDGTQYF.

This clonotype turned up a few times. This chain links TRBV7-9 with TRBJ1-6; no clear D. The CDR3 loop spans 13 amino acids. Germline assignment: CDR1 SEHNR and CDR2 FQNEAQ (reference sequence). Trimming shortened V by 5 bases and J by 8 bases, and 10 bases separated the two germline ends. The CDR3 nucleotides are TGTGCCAGCAGCCCCCACAACGATTCACCCCTCCACTTT. Translating gives CASSPHNDSPLHF.

The rearrangement links TRBV7-3 to TRBJ2-1; TRBD2 aligns across 9 bases. The germline gives CDR1 SGHTA, CDR2 FQGTGA. This CDR3 is 15 amino acids long. V lost 4 bases, J lost 3 bases, and 4 bases stayed unmatched. CDR3: CASSSGLALYNEQFF. The CDR3 DNA follows: TGTGCCAGCAGCTCGGGACTAGCCCTCTACAATGAGCAGTTCTTC.

This clonotype appeared a few times. The rearrangement joins TRBV5-1 to TRBJ2-2, with 10 bases identical to TRBD1. Germline lookup yields CDR1 SGHRS and CDR2 YFSETQ. V was clipped by 3 bases and J by 5 bases; unmatched bases: 1. CDR3 length: 14 amino acids. CDR3 nucleotide sequence: TGCGCCAGCAGCTGGGGACAGGGGACCGGGGAGCTGTTTTTT. This sequence encodes CASSWGQGTGELFF.

There are a few counts of this clonotype. The chain is built from TRBV20-1 and TRBJ1-4, with D possibly TRBD1 on 5 matching bases. Germline-derived CDR1 and CDR2 are DFQATT and SNEGSKA (reference sequence). This CDR3 is 15 amino acids long. The ends were cut back, 1 base at V and 8 bases at J, with 17 bases in the middle. This CDR3 reads CSARVARGMEEKLFF. In DNA form, the CDR3 reads TGCAGTGCTAGAGTAGCAAGGGGTATGGAGGAAAAACTGTTTTTT.

This clonotype was seen many times. This chain links TRBV7-8 with TRBJ2-2; 7 nucleotides align to TRBD1. The germline V gene encodes CDR1 SGHVS and CDR2 FQNEAQ. The V and J ends lost 3 bases and 9 bases, in that order; junction bases with no gene match: 4. The CDR3 consists of 13 residues. CDR3 protein: CASSLHRGRELFF. In DNA form, the CDR3 reads TGTGCCAGCAGCTTGCACAGGGGTAGGGAGCTGTTTTTT.

This clonotype has just a few counts. The chain has TRBV5-1 and TRBJ1-1; 9 bases align to TRBD1. J was trimmed by 8 bases and V by 3 bases; bases with no gene match: 5. The CDR3 consists of 13 residues. The germline V gene encodes CDR1 SGHRS and CDR2 YFSETQ. CDR3 in DNA: TGCGCCAGCAGCTCAGGGACAGGGACCGAAGCTTTCTTT. It codes for CASSSGTGTEAFF. Based on the CDR3 plus reference TRBV5-1 and TRBJ1-1, the full variable domain is KAGVTQTPRYLIKTRGQQVTLSCSPISGHRSVSWYQQTPGQGLQFLFEYFSETQRNKGNFPGRFSGRQFSNSRSEMNVSTLELGDSALYLCASSSGTGTEAFFGQGTRLTVV.

V and J are TRBV10-3 and TRBJ1-1; D perhaps matches TRBD1 (5 bases). The CDR3 is 14 amino acids. Trimming shortened V by 6 bases and J by 4 bases, and 15 bases separated the two germline ends. Germline loops: CDR1 ENHRY, CDR2 SYGVKD. The CDR3 coding sequence is TGTGCCATCAGATACGACAGCCCCGGCACTGAAGCTTTCTTT. It translates to CAIRYDSPGTEAFF.